These 22 T cell receptor beta chains share one sample of origin, sequenced in a study of shared clonotypes between healthy human individuals. Method: immunoSEQ multiplex PCR; TCRdb's copy keeps in-frame clones and lacks some. Of around 1.9 million clones listed, around 93% are singletons. Only CD45RO-negative cells positively selected for CCR7 counted as naive CD8 cells, so terminally differentiated effector memory CD45RA+ cells were excluded. Sequenced material: naive CD8+ T cells from PBMCs. The receptors originated from a man aged 18-30 years in good health. Some clones in this sample may be carry-over from other donors' samples.

The chain recombines TRBV15 with TRBJ2-2; D is possibly TRBD2 (6 bases). V was pared by 4 bases and J by 5 bases, with 14 bases between. The CDR3 sequence is 15 residues long. Germline lookup yields CDR1 LNHNV and CDR2 YYDKDF (reference sequence). DNA of the CDR3: TGTGCCACCAGCACAAACCGTGGAGGGACCGGGGAGCTGTTTTTT. The encoded protein is CATSTNRGGTGELFF. The complete variable domain, with remaining parts taken from reference TRBV15 and TRBJ2-2, reads DAMVIQNPRYQVTQFGKPVTLSCSQTLNHNVMYWYQQKSSQAPKLLFHYYDKDFNNEADTPDNFQSRRPNTSFCFLDIRSPGLGDTAMYLCATSTNRGGTGELFFGEGSRLTVL.

The V call is TRBV13, the J call TRBJ2-5, with 12 bases identical to TRBD2. V lost 4 bases, J lost 1 base, and 4 bases stayed unmatched. This CDR3 comprises 16 residues. Looked up from germline, CDR1 is PRHDT and CDR2 is FYEKMQ (reference sequence). In nucleotides, the CDR3 is TGTGCCAGCAGCTCTCGACTAGCGGGAGCCCAAGAGACCCAGTACTTC. This gives the protein CASSSRLAGAQETQYF.

The chain recombines TRBV28 with TRBJ1-1; the D gene is possibly TRBD1 (5 bases). The length of the CDR3 is 17 residues. Trimming shortened V by 8 bases and J by 0 bases, and 22 bases separated the two germline ends. Germline V gene lookup returns CDR1 MDHEN and CDR2 SYDVKM. Here the CDR3 reads CASAGRGEALMNTEAFF. CDR3 nucleotides: TGTGCCAGCGCCGGCCGGGGGGAGGCCTTGATGAACACTGAAGCTTTCTTT.

V gene TRBV5-1 combines with J gene TRBJ1-2; D remains unclear. With 0 bases removed from V and 0 bases from J, the gap between germline ends came to 9 bases. CDR1 SGHRS and CDR2 YFSETQ come from the germline V gene. The CDR3 consists of 15 residues. In nucleotides, the CDR3 is TGCGCCAGCAGCTTGGGGACGGAACCTAACTATGGCTACACCTTC. Residues: CASSLGTEPNYGYTF.

The genes are TRBV6-5 and TRBJ1-4, with a possible D match to TRBD1 (5 bases). CDR1 and CDR2 from the germline V gene are MNHEY and SVGAGI. This CDR3 has 15 amino acids. The ends were cut back, 5 bases at V and 8 bases at J, with 18 bases in the middle. CDR3 loop: CASSPGVRGEEKLFF. CDR3 sequence (DNA): TGTGCCAGCAGTCCGGGAGTTAGGGGAGAAGAAAAACTGTTTTTT.

V is TRBV28 and J is TRBJ2-4, with 11 bases matching TRBD2. The germline CDR1 and CDR2 sequences are MDHEN and SYDVKM. The junction had 7 bases not matched to a gene; V was cut back by 10 bases and J by 5 bases. The CDR3 has 14 amino acids. The CDR3, as DNA: TGTGCCACCGCGTTAGCGGGAGGGGAAAACATTCAGTACTTC. Amino acid sequence: CATALAGGENIQYF.

The V gene is TRBV6-1, the J gene TRBJ1-2, with D unresolved. The germline V and J ends were trimmed by 1 base and 0 bases, with 3 bases remaining between them. The CDR3 sequence is 13 residues long. Germline V lookup: CDR1 MNHNS, CDR2 SASEGT. CDR3 in DNA: TGTGCCAGCAGTGAAGGGACTAACTATGGCTACACCTTC. Its translation: CASSEGTNYGYTF.

The J gene is TRBJ1-4, the V gene TRBV11-1; 7 bases map to TRBD1. Germline V gene sequence: CDR1 SGHAT, CDR2 FQDESV (reference sequence). V lost 5 bases to trimming and J lost 5 bases; unmatched junction nucleotides: 8. The CDR3 contains 15 residues. The DNA for the CDR3 is TGTGCCAGCAGCCGAAGGAGGGGGCCGAATGAAAAACTGTTTTTT. Its protein product is CASSRRRGPNEKLFF.

This rearrangement joins TRBV6-1 to TRBJ2-1; D perhaps matches TRBD2 (6 bases). Germline V gene data show CDR1 as MNHNS and CDR2 as SASEGT. The length of the CDR3 is 16 residues. Trimming left V 0 bases short and J 5 bases short, with 14 bases between. CDR3 sequence (DNA): TGTGCCAGCAGTGAAGCGGGCGGAGGGGAAGACAATGAGCAGTTCTTC. This gives the protein CASSEAGGGEDNEQFF.

This chain links TRBV6-5 with TRBJ1-5, with 8 bases fitting TRBD1. The length of the CDR3 is 13 residues. The germline gives CDR1 MNHEY, CDR2 SVGAGI. The trim removed 6 bases at V and 5 bases at J, leaving 3 bases unmatched. For the CDR3, the DNA is TGTGCCAGCAGGGACAGGGTAGATCAGCCCCAGCATTTT. This sequence encodes CASRDRVDQPQHF.

The chain recombines TRBV7-9 with TRBJ2-1; TRBD2 matches at 9 bases. With V trimmed by 4 bases and J by 4 bases, 8 bases remained unmatched. In germline, CDR1 is SEHNR, CDR2 FQNEAQ (reference sequence). The CDR3 extends over 16 amino acids. The CDR3 loop reads CASSYRLAGLYNEQFF. Here the CDR3 DNA reads TGTGCCAGCAGCTACCGCCTAGCGGGGCTTTACAATGAGCAGTTCTTC.

V gene TRBV9 combines with J gene TRBJ1-4; D is possibly TRBD1 (6 bases). The CDR3 spans 17 residues. The V gene lost 3 bases and the J gene lost 7 bases, with 22 bases spanning the gap. Germline V lookup: CDR1 SGDLS, CDR2 YYNGEE. The CDR3 here is CASSGGELGGLGEKLFF. The CDR3 region has the DNA TGTGCCAGCAGCGGAGGTGAATTGGGGGGGCTGGGTGAAAAACTGTTTTTT. Using reference TRBV9 and TRBJ1-4 for the parts outside the CDR3, the full variable domain is DSGVTQTPKHLITATGQRVTLRCSPRSGDLSVYWYQQSLDQGLQFLIQYYNGEERAKGNILERFSAQQFPDLHSELNLSSLELGDSALYFCASSGGELGGLGEKLFFGSGTQLSVL.

This rearrangement joins TRBV7-3 to TRBJ2-1; tentatively, D is TRBD2 (5 bases). The CDR3 has 17 amino acids. V shed 2 bases and J shed 0 bases, with 14 bases lying between them. From germline, CDR1 is SGHTA and CDR2 FQGTGA. For the CDR3, the DNA is TGTGCCAGCAGCTTATCCGCTCTCACTAGCTCCTACAATGAGCAGTTCTTC. Translated, it gives CASSLSALTSSYNEQFF.

The chain combines TRBV19 with TRBJ2-5; 8 bases are a match to TRBD2. V trimming: 7 bases; J trimming: 9 bases; junction bases outside the gene matches: 13. The CDR3 has 14 amino acids. Per germline, CDR1 LNHDA and CDR2 SQIVND (reference sequence). CDR3 sequence reads: CASMPTSAPEAQYF. The DNA for the CDR3 is TGTGCCAGTATGCCGACTAGCGCCCCGGAGGCCCAGTACTTC.

The chain has TRBV19 and TRBJ2-1; 8 nucleotides match TRBD2. J was trimmed by 10 bases and V by 8 bases; bases with no gene match: 10. The CDR3 covers 13 residues. From germline, CDR1 is LNHDA and CDR2 SQIVND (reference sequence). Here the CDR3 reads CASCVGGGREQFF. CDR3 DNA: TGTGCCAGTTGTGTCGGGGGGGGTCGCGAGCAGTTCTTC. Full variable domain (rest looked up from reference TRBV19 and TRBJ2-1): DGGITQSPKYLFRKEGQNVTLSCEQNLNHDAMYWYRQDPGQGLRLIYYSQIVNDFQKGDIAEGYSVSREKKESFPLTVTSAQKNPTAFYLCASCVGGGREQFFGPGTRLTVL.

The chain links TRBV5-1 to TRBJ2-5, with 12 bases that match TRBD1. With 4 bases clipped from V and 5 bases from J, the junction kept 6 bases outside the gene matches. This CDR3 is 15 amino acids long. Germline lookup yields CDR1 SGHRS and CDR2 YFSETQ. CDR3 loop: CASSRDRGLLETQYF. CDR3 bases: TGCGCCAGCAGCAGGGACAGGGGGCTTTTGGAGACCCAGTACTTC.

The chain has TRBV27 and TRBJ1-1, with D perhaps TRBD1 (6 bases). The V gene lost 7 bases and the J gene lost 3 bases, with 15 bases spanning the gap. Germline CDR1 and CDR2: MNHEY and SMNVEV (reference sequence). The CDR3 is 14 amino acids. CDR3 residues: CASINIGGHTEAFF. CDR3 in DNA: TGTGCCAGCATCAACATCGGGGGGCACACTGAAGCTTTCTTT.

V is TRBV1 and J is TRBJ2-7; TRBD2 is the table's D call, not checked against the DNA. TRBV1 is noted as a pseudogene. This CDR3 contains 23 residues. CDR3 bases: TGCACCAGCAGCCAAGACCGGGACAGGTATAATCAGACTAGCGGAACTTTAAACTACGAGCAGTACTTC. Translating gives CTSSQDRDRYNQTSGTLNYEQYF.

This chain connects TRBV7-2 to TRBJ1-5; D remains unclear. Germline loops: CDR1 SGHTA, CDR2 FQGNSA. V lost 1 base to trimming and J lost 5 bases, with 9 bases between them. This CDR3 is built from 14 residues. In nucleotides, the CDR3 is TGTGCCAGCAGCTTAGTACCAGGAGATCAGCCCCAGCATTTT. It yields the protein CASSLVPGDQPQHF.

This chain joins TRBV9 and TRBJ2-1; no definite D call. Trimming pared 3 bases from V and 8 bases from J, leaving 18 bases between. This CDR3 is 15 amino acids long. Germline V gives CDR1 SGDLS, CDR2 YYNGEE. The CDR3 loop reads CASSARVSGLYEQFF. The DNA for the CDR3 is TGTGCCAGCAGCGCGAGAGTCTCCGGTCTCTATGAGCAGTTCTTC.

This clone has only a few counts. The sample contains more than one DNA sequence encoding this CDR3. This rearrangement joins TRBV27 to TRBJ2-2; D not resolved. Germline CDR1 reads MNHEY; CDR2 reads SMNVEV (reference sequence). Between the trimmed V and J ends, which lost 8 bases and 0 bases, there was a span of 1 base. CDR3 length: 11 amino acids. The CDR3 DNA reads as TGTGCCAGCTCGAACACCGGGGAGCTGTTTTTT. Translation gives CASSNTGELFF.

This chain uses TRBV5-4 with TRBJ2-1, with D unresolved. The germline V gene has CDR1 SGHNT and CDR2 YYREEE (reference sequence). V lost 0 bases and J 4 bases, leaving 5 bases between the germline ends. The CDR3 has 13 amino acids. The CDR3 is CASSLAQYNEQFF. DNA for the CDR3: TGTGCCAGCAGCTTGGCTCAGTACAATGAGCAGTTCTTC.